This record concerns one TCR beta chain sequence. This specimen comes from a study of Graves' ophthalmopathy and Graves' hyperthyroidism. RNA transcripts provided the template for amplifying TCR beta CDR3 regions. Second-round multiplex PCR came after first-round RT-PCR with HTBI primers. In TCRdb, the multiplex PCR reads were re-called with MiXCR into one record per CDR3 protein. The sample contains hundreds of thousands of distinct CDR3 sequences, roughly 41% of which appear only once. There are 12 residues in the CDR3. The V gene's germline CDR1 is SQVTM and CDR2 ANQGSEA. With 3 bases removed from V and 6 bases from J, the gap between germline ends came to 11 bases.

Sequencing was done on a sample of peripheral blood. The origin of this receptor is an adult man with Graves' ophthalmopathy. The genes are TRBV29-1 and TRBJ1-2, with D possibly being TRBD1 (5 bases). The CDR3 DNA reads TGCAGCGTTGAGGGCAGGGCACATGGCTACACCTTC. Translated: CSVEGRAHGYTF. Drawing the rest from reference TRBV29-1 and TRBJ1-2, the complete variable domain is SAVISQKPSRDICQRGTSLTIQCQVDSQVTMMFWYRQQPGQSLTLIATANQGSEATYESGFVIDKFPISRPNLTFSTLTVSNMSPEDSSIYLCSVEGRAHGYTFGSGTRLTVV.